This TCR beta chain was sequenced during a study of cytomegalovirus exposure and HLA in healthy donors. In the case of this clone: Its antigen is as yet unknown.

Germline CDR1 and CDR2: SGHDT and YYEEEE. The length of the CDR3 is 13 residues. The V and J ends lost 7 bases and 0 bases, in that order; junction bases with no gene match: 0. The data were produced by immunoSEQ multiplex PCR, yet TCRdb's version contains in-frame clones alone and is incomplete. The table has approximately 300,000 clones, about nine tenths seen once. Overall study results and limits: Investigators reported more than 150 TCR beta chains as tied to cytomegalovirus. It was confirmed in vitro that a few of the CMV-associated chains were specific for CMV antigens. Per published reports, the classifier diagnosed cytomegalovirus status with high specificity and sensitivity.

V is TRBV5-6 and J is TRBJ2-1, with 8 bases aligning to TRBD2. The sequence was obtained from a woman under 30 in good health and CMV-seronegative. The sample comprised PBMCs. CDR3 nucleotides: TGTGCCAGCGGGACTAGCTCCTACAATGAGCAGTTCTTC. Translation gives CASGTSSYNEQFF.